The 15 T cell receptor beta chains in this list originate from one sample, sequenced in a study of blood T cell repertoires in COVID-19. Profiled with immunoSEQ multiplex PCR; TCRdb holds only in-frame clones, not every one. The sample records 55,000 to 60,000 clones, roughly 84% being singletons. What was sequenced was peripheral blood. These receptor sequences come from a man in his 70s with active COVID-19.

This clone was found a few times. The rearrangement links TRBV28 to TRBJ2-3; 8 nucleotides line up with TRBD2. Per the germline V gene, CDR1 is MDHEN and CDR2 is SYDVKM. The CDR3 is made up of 15 amino acids. Trimming cost V 7 bases and J 5 bases; bases outside gene matches: 11. Here the CDR3 DNA reads TGTGCCAGCACCGTGGGGGGACTAGTGGTAGATACGCAGTATTTT. This codes for CASTVGGLVVDTQYF.

V is TRBV5-4 and J is TRBJ2-4; 10 nucleotides align to TRBD1. Germline-derived CDR1 and CDR2 are SGHNT and YYREEE (reference sequence). The CDR3 sequence is 15 residues long. V lost 2 bases and J lost 9; bases outside the gene matches: 8. In DNA form, the CDR3 reads TGTGCCAGCAGCTTTAGACAGGGGGCGCCTGGCATTCAGTACTTC. It codes for CASSFRQGAPGIQYF.

The V gene is TRBV11-2, the J gene TRBJ2-2; perhaps TRBD2 as D (6 bases). The germline V gene has CDR1 SGHAT and CDR2 FQNNGV. The CDR3 contains 17 residues. Trimming pared 7 bases from V and 5 bases from J, leaving 23 bases between. As DNA, the CDR3 is TGTGCCAGCAAAAGGGAACGGCGGGGCTCCACGACCGGGGAGCTGTTTTTT. Translated: CASKRERRGSTTGELFF.

This clone has a handful of counts. This sequence joins TRBV6-5 and TRBJ2-7, with 12 positions matching TRBD1. CDR1 MNHEY and CDR2 SVGAGI come from the germline V gene. V was clipped by 2 bases and J by 5 bases; unmatched bases: 1. The CDR3 has 14 amino acids. The CDR3 bases are TGTGCCAGCAGTTACGGGACAGGGGGCAACGAGCAGTACTTC. This gives the protein CASSYGTGGNEQYF.

This chain joins TRBV18 and TRBJ2-3; maybe TRBD1 (6 bases). The CDR3 is 14 amino acids. The V gene lost 6 bases and the J gene lost 3 bases, with 13 bases spanning the gap. Germline V CDR1 and CDR2: KGHSH, LQKENI. The CDR3 sequence is CASSTQRGTDTQYF. The CDR3 DNA reads TGTGCCAGCTCCACTCAGAGGGGGACAGATACGCAGTATTTT.

The chain links TRBV9 to TRBJ2-1, with 7 nucleotides matching TRBD2. Germline V gene lookup returns CDR1 SGDLS and CDR2 YYNGEE. The CDR3 loop spans 16 amino acids. After removal of 0 bases from V and 3 bases from J, the junction contained 6 bases not matched to a gene. The CDR3 sequence: CASSVDRGRGYNEQFF. CDR3 bases: TGTGCCAGCAGCGTAGACCGAGGGAGGGGCTACAATGAGCAGTTCTTC.

In this sample, this clone turned up a few times. The J gene is TRBJ2-7, the V gene TRBV5-1; the match to TRBD1 covers 12 bases. The CDR3 sequence is 16 residues long. Trimming removed 4 bases from V and 4 bases from J; junction bases left unmatched: 9. The germline gives CDR1 SGHRS, CDR2 YFSETQ. The CDR3 region has the DNA TGCGCCAGCAGCCCAAACCCGGGACAGGGGGCGTACGAGCAGTACTTC. Translation gives CASSPNPGQGAYEQYF.

Comment on this clone: At one end the junction does not follow the germline gene, possibly because of a read error. This sequence joins TRBV12-3 or TRBV12-4 and TRBJ2-3; 8 positions match TRBD1. This CDR3 is built from 13 residues. The CDR3 DNA follows: TGTGCCAGCACCTACTCAGGGGGCGGTCAAAGTAATTTT. Protein sequence: CASTYSGGGQSNF.

The table lists this clone with a count of one. Compared with germline, one end of the junction differs, possibly owing to a read error. The rearrangement joins TRBV30 to TRBJ1-2; D ambiguous. The germline CDR1 and CDR2 sequences are GTSNPN and SVGIG (reference sequence). CDR3 length: 10 residues. CDR3 in DNA: TGTGCCTGGAGTGGGAGGACGGTCTACTTC. It yields the protein CAWSGRTVYF. The entire variable domain, with the rest obtained from reference TRBV30 and TRBJ1-2, is as follows: SQTIHQWPATLVQPVGSPLSLECTVEGTSNPNLYWYRQAAGRGLQLLFYSVGIGQISSEVPQNLSASRPQDRQFILSSKKLLLSDSGFYLCAWSGRTVYFGSGTRLTVV.

V usage is TRBV19 and J usage is TRBJ2-1; D is possibly TRBD2 (5 bases). The CDR3 covers 15 residues. V dropped 6 bases and J dropped 5 bases, with 17 bases sitting between them. CDR1 and CDR2 from the germline V gene are LNHDA and SQIVND (reference sequence). In DNA, the CDR3 is TGTGCCAGTAGGATATCGGCGGGTTTGGACAATGAGCAGTTCTTC. This translates into CASRISAGLDNEQFF.

This chain links TRBV7-3 with TRBJ2-5; TRBD2 matches 14 bases. J gave up 4 bases and V 5 bases, and 9 bases lay outside the gene matches. In germline, CDR1 is SGHTA, CDR2 FQGTGA. The CDR3 runs 17 residues. In DNA form, the CDR3 reads TGTGCCAGCAGCCTCGGGACTAGCGGGAGATTTGGAGAGACCCAGTACTTC. This encodes CASSLGTSGRFGETQYF.

The chain carries TRBV11-2 and TRBJ2-7, with 7 bases lining up with TRBD2. Per germline, CDR1 SGHAT and CDR2 FQNNGV. The CDR3 sequence is 15 residues long. Germline trimming cut 5 bases from V and 0 bases from J; bases unmatched to any gene: 7. The CDR3 is CASSRIRDYSYEQYF. CDR3 DNA sequence: TGTGCCAGCAGCCGAATCCGGGACTACTCCTACGAGCAGTACTTC.

The chain employs TRBV6-2 or TRBV6-3 and TRBJ2-3, with 9 nucleotides matching TRBD2. The junction had 8 bases not matched to a gene; V was cut back by 5 bases and J by 2 bases. Germline CDR1 reads MNHEY; CDR2 reads SVGEGT. This CDR3 is 16 amino acids long. The CDR3 sequence: CASSRSGGRVTDTQYF. Here the CDR3 DNA reads TGTGCCAGCAGTAGGTCTGGCGGGAGGGTCACAGATACGCAGTATTTT.

J is TRBJ2-4 and V is TRBV19; TRBD1 might be the D (6 bases). Germline V gene lookup returns CDR1 LNHDA and CDR2 SQIVND (reference sequence). V lost 5 bases and J 5 bases, leaving 16 bases between the germline ends. This CDR3 is 15 amino acids long. This chain's CDR3 is CASSLRQAQENIQYF. The CDR3 DNA reads TGTGCCAGTAGTTTAAGACAGGCCCAAGAAAACATTCAGTACTTC.

The V and J genes are TRBV7-2 and TRBJ2-3; possible D gene TRBD2, 5 bases. V was cut by 4 bases and J by 9 bases, with 23 bases left in between. CDR1 and CDR2 from the germline V gene are SGHTA and FQGNSA. CDR3 length: 16 residues. The DNA of the CDR3 is TGTGCCAGCAGCTCCACTAATGCCCTCACTAGGAGGACGCAGTATTTT. This codes for CASSSTNALTRRTQYF.